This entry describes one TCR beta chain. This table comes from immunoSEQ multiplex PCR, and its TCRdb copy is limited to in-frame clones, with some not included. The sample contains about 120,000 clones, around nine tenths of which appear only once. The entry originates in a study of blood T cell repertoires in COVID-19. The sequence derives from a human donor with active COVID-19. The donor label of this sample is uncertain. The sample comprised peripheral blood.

This CDR3 is CASSLLRTRSGADTQYF. Here the CDR3 DNA reads TGTGCCAGCAGTTTATTGAGGACTCGCAGTGGGGCAGATACGCAGTATTTT. V gene TRBV28 combines with J gene TRBJ2-3; the D gene is possibly TRBD2 (5 bases). Deletions cut 1 base from V and 4 bases from J, with 18 bases between. The CDR3 covers 17 residues. Per the germline V gene, CDR1 is MDHEN and CDR2 is SYDVKM.